This T cell receptor beta chain is from a study of shared clonotypes between healthy human individuals (dated by TCRdb to 2020 to 2022). For the study in its entirety: A few men and two women, aged 18 to 49 years, made up the cohort. For each donor, CD4 naive and CD4 memory were each run on three plates, CD8 naive on two plates, and CD8 memory on one plate. The study deeply sequenced blood TCR repertoires of about 5 healthy adults to estimate repertoire size and the extent of clonotype sharing between individuals. Libraries were prepared and TCR repertoires were sequenced by different laboratories using diverse techniques, in order to increase sequencing depth and limit assay-specific biases. Per donor, leukapheresis produced somewhere between about 0.8 and 9 billion PBMCs. General study outcomes and caveats: Sampling was restricted to blood, and TCR repertoires in tissues likely differ from the TCR repertoires found in blood. Higher generation probabilities were observed for clonotypes shared by all four sorted-subset donors than for non-shared clonotypes. Based on pairwise subsampling, the degree of clonotype sharing among donors was expected to be affected by sequencing depth. Rarefaction of sorted-subset datasets indicated incomplete sequencing despite the large sequencing depth. When four donors were compared, the shared fraction of clonotypes was around 5.1% for naive CD4, around 4% for naive CD8, 2% to 2.5% for memory CD4, and around 0.37% for memory CD8. The genetic and exposure-history diversity represented was limited by the small number of donors. Naive subsets generally had larger estimated clonotype richness than memory subsets.

Using the deep immunoSEQ assay, multiplex PCR amplified TCR CDR3 regions from genomic DNA. For each cell subset, the extracted genomic DNA was distributed evenly across all wells of several immunoSEQ 96-well plates, and each plate served as one replicate. For sorted subsets, around 200 ng genomic DNA, equal to about 30,000 T cell genomes, was loaded into each replicate PCR. Purified libraries were measured with a Qubit 3.0 fluorometer, size-checked on a Bioanalyzer 2100, and measured again with the KAPA Library Quantification kit. Every immunoSEQ 96-well plate was sequenced on a dedicated single-read 150-cycle Illumina NextSeq 550 flow cell. As for the authors' bioinformatics: Because the immunoSEQ output held only junctional sequences and lacked quality scores, the filtering could not match the filtering applied to full-length reads. Sequences were annotated with PyIR, a Python wrapper for IgBLAST v1.9, and V/J genes and CDR3 were assigned using IMGT germline references. Reads with weak V/J assignments (E-value above 1e-6), missing CDR3, stop codons, out-of-frame junctions, or ambiguous translated residues were removed. V3J clonotypes were defined by identical inferred V gene, J gene, and CDR3 amino acid sequence. Percentage overlap between repertoires was calculated by dividing the number of shared unique clonotypes by the size of the smaller repertoire. Repertoire richness was assessed with RTK rarefaction, the Chao1 estimator, and Recon v2.1 estimates of unobserved clonotypes. OLGA was used to compute generation probabilities for all TCRbeta clonotypes that the gDNA method yielded from several donors. Sourced from immuneACCESS, this table was stored by TCRdb with only in-frame sequences that have V and J called. A share of the clones is absent; for the studies checked, an unresolved V gene accounts for under half, and the remainder has no known explanation. D and trimming come from the DNA, and the V and J calls and clone size come from that table. This sample is represented by about 2.1 million clones; 80% to 95% of them were singletons. The top ten clonotypes cover 1.5% to 2% of the sample.

CD8 naive samples were obtained by positive selection for CCR7 among CD45RO-negative cells, yielding a CD45RA+CCR7+ population from which TemRA cells were excluded. Donors were healthy HIV-negative adults with no recently reported acute infections or vaccinations. Only Caucasian adults living in Nashville, Tennessee, USA were represented among the donors. After blood collection by leukapheresis, PBMCs were isolated using Ficoll-Histopaque density gradient centrifugation and then cryopreserved in the vapor phase of liquid nitrogen. Analytical flow cytometry was used to check the purity and quantity of each magnetically sorted T cell population. From each sorted fraction, genomic DNA was isolated and quantified by UV absorbance on a Nanodrop 2000c. CDR1 SGHKS and CDR2 YYEKEE are derived from the germline V gene (reference sequence). The CDR3 starts with the cysteine, ends with the phenylalanine, and has 16 residues. The sequence is cut down to CDR3 DNA, 48 bases in frame from base 1. The V end loses 5 bases and the J end loses 1 base, and a stretch of 15 bases separates them.

Remarks on this clone: Its target antigen remains unknown. Base quality data are lacking; no much larger clone is found one base away.

The sequence derives from a man aged 18 to 35 in good health. Some clones in this sample may be carry-over from other donors' samples. The rearranged segments are TRBV5-5 and TRBJ1-4; no D gene call is confident. Material: naive CD8+ T cells from PBMCs. According to the study, the label for this sample's cell subset or site signals: CD45RA+CCR7+. Here is the DNA: TGTGCCAGCAGATCCCTTCCGACCGAAACTAATGAAAAACTGTTTTTT. Its amino acids are CASRSLPTETNEKLFF.